These T cell receptor beta chains were read from a single sample in a study of T-cell reconstitution after alpha-beta-depleted transplantation in children. TCRdb re-analysed the PCR reads in MiXCR, keeping a single row per CDR3 protein. The table lists 200,000 to 300,000 distinct CDR3 sequences, 20% to 30% of them singletons. This specimen consisted of PBMCs, mostly from graft donor cells, obtained 360 days after TCRalphabeta/CD19-depleted stem cell transplant. These receptors originate from a female patient aged 2-9 years who had a stem cell transplant for congenital amegakaryocytic thrombocytopenia, so the T cells may come from the graft donor. Each CDR3 is given with its conserved first and last residue. Fields, in order: V gene, CDR3 length, D gene, J gene, clone size, CDR3 protein, CDR3 DNA. D genes are given only for firm matches. A clone size is listed for some rows: how often the clone was seen (once, few, many), or a class if it is expanded.

V gene: TRBV24-1; CDR3 length: 14; D gene: .; J gene: TRBJ1-1; clone size: .; CDR3 protein: CATMKTPVKTEAFF; CDR3 DNA: TGTGCCACTATGAAAACCCCCGTGAAAACTGAAGCTTTCTTT
V gene: TRBV12-3/TRBV12-4; CDR3 length: 14; D gene: TRBD1; J gene: TRBJ1-5; clone size: few; CDR3 protein: CASSRQGGNQPQHF; CDR3 DNA: TGTGCCAGCAGCAGACAGGGCGGCAATCAGCCCCAGCATTTT
V gene: TRBV5-6; CDR3 length: 16; D gene: TRBD2; J gene: TRBJ2-2; clone size: few; CDR3 protein: CASSLFQGGITGELFF; CDR3 DNA: TGTGCCAGCAGCTTGTTTCAGGGAGGGATCACCGGGGAGCTGTTTTTT
V gene: TRBV20-1; CDR3 length: 15; D gene: TRBD1; J gene: TRBJ2-1; clone size: .; CDR3 protein: CSASGTAGSYNEQFF; CDR3 DNA: TGCAGTGCTAGTGGGACAGCCGGCTCCTACAATGAGCAGTTCTTC
V gene: TRBV19; CDR3 length: 13; D gene: .; J gene: TRBJ1-5; clone size: once; CDR3 protein: CASSIIRDQPQHF; CDR3 DNA: TGTGCCAGTAGTATTATTCGGGATCAGCCCCAGCATTTT
V gene: TRBV6-5; CDR3 length: 18; D gene: TRBD2; J gene: TRBJ2-3; clone size: .; CDR3 protein: CASSYGPGAGGSTDTQYF; CDR3 DNA: TGTGCCAGCAGTTACGGCCCTGGAGCGGGGGGGAGCACAGATACGCAGTATTTT
V gene: TRBV6-1; CDR3 length: 14; D gene: TRBD1; J gene: TRBJ1-2; clone size: few; CDR3 protein: CASTLTGGADGYTF; CDR3 DNA: TGTGCCAGCACCCTGACAGGGGGCGCTGATGGCTACACCTTC
V gene: TRBV2; CDR3 length: 12; D gene: .; J gene: TRBJ1-2; clone size: .; CDR3 protein: CASSESGYGYTF; CDR3 DNA: TGTGCCAGCAGTGAATCAGGGTATGGCTACACCTTC
V gene: TRBV29-1; CDR3 length: 14; D gene: .; J gene: TRBJ2-1; clone size: .; CDR3 protein: CSVEGLSSYNEQFF; CDR3 DNA: TGCAGCGTTGAAGGGCTAAGCTCCTACAATGAGCAGTTCTTC
V gene: TRBV11-1; CDR3 length: 17; D gene: TRBD2; J gene: TRBJ2-1; clone size: .; CDR3 protein: CASSPGLAGGHYNEQFF; CDR3 DNA: TGTGCCAGCAGCCCTGGACTAGCGGGGGGCCACTACAATGAGCAGTTCTTC
V gene: TRBV20-1; CDR3 length: 14; D gene: .; J gene: TRBJ2-7; clone size: .; CDR3 protein: CSARPDGSSYEQYF; CDR3 DNA: TGCAGTGCTAGGCCGGACGGATCCTCTTACGAGCAGTACTTC
V gene: TRBV6-4; CDR3 length: 14; D gene: TRBD1; J gene: TRBJ2-3; clone size: few; CDR3 protein: CASSDGQGADTQYF; CDR3 DNA: TGTGCCAGCAGTGACGGACAGGGGGCAGATACGCAGTATTTT
V gene: TRBV11-2; CDR3 length: 15; D gene: .; J gene: TRBJ1-1; clone size: few; CDR3 protein: CASSFTGRGNTEAFF; CDR3 DNA: TGTGCCAGCAGCTTTACAGGGAGGGGGAACACTGAAGCTTTCTTT
V gene: TRBV7-2; CDR3 length: 14; D gene: .; J gene: TRBJ2-5; clone size: many; CDR3 protein: CASSLAGRHETQYF; CDR3 DNA: TGTGCCAGCAGCTTAGCGGGCAGACACGAGACCCAGTACTTC
V gene: TRBV6-5; CDR3 length: 16; D gene: TRBD1; J gene: TRBJ1-2; clone size: few; CDR3 protein: CASSYSFGTGGDGYTF; CDR3 DNA: TGTGCCAGCAGTTACTCTTTCGGGACAGGGGGAGATGGCTACACCTTC
V gene: TRBV11-1; CDR3 length: 17; D gene: .; J gene: TRBJ2-7; clone size: few; CDR3 protein: CASSLFPPGTGPYEQYF; CDR3 DNA: TGTGCCAGCAGCTTATTCCCCCCCGGGACGGGTCCCTACGAGCAGTACTTC
V gene: TRBV3-1; CDR3 length: 16; D gene: TRBD2; J gene: TRBJ2-3; clone size: few; CDR3 protein: CASSQDPSGVQDTQYF; CDR3 DNA: TGTGCCAGCAGCCAAGACCCTAGCGGGGTGCAAGATACGCAGTATTTT
V gene: TRBV29-1; CDR3 length: 12; D gene: .; J gene: TRBJ2-7; clone size: .; CDR3 protein: CSVEDWENQQYF; CDR3 DNA: TGCAGCGTTGAAGATTGGGAGAACCAGCAGTACTTC
V gene: TRBV28; CDR3 length: 14; D gene: TRBD2; J gene: TRBJ2-1; clone size: few; CDR3 protein: CASSVAGGLNEQFF; CDR3 DNA: TGTGCCAGCAGCGTAGCGGGGGGGTTGAATGAGCAGTTCTTC
V gene: TRBV6-5; CDR3 length: 14; D gene: .; J gene: TRBJ2-1; clone size: .; CDR3 protein: CASSVTRLVVEQFF; CDR3 DNA: TGTGCCAGCAGTGTTACTCGACTAGTCGTTGAGCAGTTCTTC
V gene: TRBV12-3/TRBV12-4; CDR3 length: 12; D gene: TRBD2; J gene: TRBJ2-7; clone size: .; CDR3 protein: CASSLLGEGQYF; CDR3 DNA: TGTGCCAGCAGTTTATTGGGGGAGGGGCAGTACTTC